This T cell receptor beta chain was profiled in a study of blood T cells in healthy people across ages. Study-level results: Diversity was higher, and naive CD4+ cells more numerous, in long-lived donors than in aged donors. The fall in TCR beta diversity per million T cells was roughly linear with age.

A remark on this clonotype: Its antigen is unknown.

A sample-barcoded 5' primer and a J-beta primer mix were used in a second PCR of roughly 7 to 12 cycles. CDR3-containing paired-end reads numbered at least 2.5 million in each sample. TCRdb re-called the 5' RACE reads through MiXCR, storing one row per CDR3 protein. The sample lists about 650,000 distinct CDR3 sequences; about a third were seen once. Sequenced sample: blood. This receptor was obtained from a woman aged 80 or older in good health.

The CDR3 DNA reads TGTGCCAGCAGCCAAGAATGGTTCCGGGAGACCCAGTACTTC. This encodes CASSQEWFRETQYF. The chain links TRBV14 to TRBJ2-5; D uncertain. CDR1 and CDR2 (germline): SGHDN, FVKESK. Trimming pared 0 bases from V and 5 bases from J, leaving 10 bases between. The CDR3 spans 14 residues.